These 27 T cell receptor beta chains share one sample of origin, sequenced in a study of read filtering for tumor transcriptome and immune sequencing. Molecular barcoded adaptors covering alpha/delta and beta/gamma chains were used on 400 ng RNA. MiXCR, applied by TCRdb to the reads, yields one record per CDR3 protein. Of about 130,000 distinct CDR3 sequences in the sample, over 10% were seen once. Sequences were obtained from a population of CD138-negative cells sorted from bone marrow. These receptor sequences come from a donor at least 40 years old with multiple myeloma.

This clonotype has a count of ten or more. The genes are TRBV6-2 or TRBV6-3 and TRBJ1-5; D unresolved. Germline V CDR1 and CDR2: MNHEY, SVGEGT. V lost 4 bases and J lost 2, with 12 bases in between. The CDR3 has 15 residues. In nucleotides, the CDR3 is TGTGCCAGCAGTTGGGAGTCAGGTGGCAATCAGCCCCAGCATTTT. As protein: CASSWESGGNQPQHF.

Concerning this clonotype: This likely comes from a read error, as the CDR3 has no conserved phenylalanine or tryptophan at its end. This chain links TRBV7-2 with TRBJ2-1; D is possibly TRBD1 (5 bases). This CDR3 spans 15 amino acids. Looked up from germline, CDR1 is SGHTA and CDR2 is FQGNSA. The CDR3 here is CASSLVQGSYSEQFL. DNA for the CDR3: TGTGCCAGCAGCTTAGTTCAGGGCTCCTACAGTGAGCAGTTCCTC.

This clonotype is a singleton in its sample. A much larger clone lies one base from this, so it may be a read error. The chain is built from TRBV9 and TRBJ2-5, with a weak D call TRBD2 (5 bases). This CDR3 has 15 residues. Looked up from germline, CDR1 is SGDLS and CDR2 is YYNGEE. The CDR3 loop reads CPSSVNSGWGETQYF. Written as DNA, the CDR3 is TGTCCCAGCAGCGTAAATTCGGGGTGGGGAGAGACCCAGTACTTC.

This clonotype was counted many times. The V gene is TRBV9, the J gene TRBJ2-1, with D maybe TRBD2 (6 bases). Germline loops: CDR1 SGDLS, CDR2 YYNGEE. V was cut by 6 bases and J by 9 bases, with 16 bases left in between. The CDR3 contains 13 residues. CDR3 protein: CASNPGDPREQFF. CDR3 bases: TGTGCCAGCAACCCGGGGGACCCGCGTGAGCAGTTCTTC.

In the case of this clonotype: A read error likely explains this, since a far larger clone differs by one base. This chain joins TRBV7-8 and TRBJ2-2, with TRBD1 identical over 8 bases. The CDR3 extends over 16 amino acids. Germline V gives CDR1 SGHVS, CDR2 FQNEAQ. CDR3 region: CVSSITGGPNTGELFF. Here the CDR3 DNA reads TGTGTCAGCAGCATTACAGGGGGGCCGAACACCGGGGAGCTGTTTTTT.

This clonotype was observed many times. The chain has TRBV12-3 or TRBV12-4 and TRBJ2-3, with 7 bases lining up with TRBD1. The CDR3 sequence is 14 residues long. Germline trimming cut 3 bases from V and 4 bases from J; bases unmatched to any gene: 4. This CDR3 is CASSFQGVADTQYF. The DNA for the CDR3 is TGTGCCAGCAGTTTCCAGGGGGTTGCAGATACGCAGTATTTT.

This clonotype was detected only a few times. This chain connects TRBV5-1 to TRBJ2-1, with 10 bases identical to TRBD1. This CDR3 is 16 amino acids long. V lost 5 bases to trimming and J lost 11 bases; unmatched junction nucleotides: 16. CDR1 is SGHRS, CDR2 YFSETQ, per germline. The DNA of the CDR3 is TGCGCCAGCAGTACCGACGGGGACAGGGGTATCGATAAGCAGTTCTTC. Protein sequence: CASSTDGDRGIDKQFF.

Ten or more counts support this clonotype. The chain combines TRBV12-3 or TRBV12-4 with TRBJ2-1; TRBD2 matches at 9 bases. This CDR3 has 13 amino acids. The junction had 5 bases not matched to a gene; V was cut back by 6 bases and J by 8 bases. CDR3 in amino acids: CASRRAGGDEQFF. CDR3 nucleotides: TGTGCCAGCAGGCGAGCGGGGGGAGATGAGCAGTTCTTC.

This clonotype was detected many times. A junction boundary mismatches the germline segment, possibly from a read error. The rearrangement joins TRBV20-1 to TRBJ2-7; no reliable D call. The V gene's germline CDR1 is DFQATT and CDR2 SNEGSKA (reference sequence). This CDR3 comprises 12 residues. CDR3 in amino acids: CSATGTPYEQYF. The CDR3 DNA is TGTAGTGCTACCGGAACACCCTACGAGCAGTACTTC.

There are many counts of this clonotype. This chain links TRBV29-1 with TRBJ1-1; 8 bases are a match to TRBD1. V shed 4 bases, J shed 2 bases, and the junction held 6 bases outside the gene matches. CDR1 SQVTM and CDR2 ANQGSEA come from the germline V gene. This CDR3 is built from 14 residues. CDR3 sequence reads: CSVVRTGSNTEAFF. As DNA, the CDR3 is TGCAGCGTTGTCCGGACAGGGTCAAACACTGAAGCTTTCTTT.

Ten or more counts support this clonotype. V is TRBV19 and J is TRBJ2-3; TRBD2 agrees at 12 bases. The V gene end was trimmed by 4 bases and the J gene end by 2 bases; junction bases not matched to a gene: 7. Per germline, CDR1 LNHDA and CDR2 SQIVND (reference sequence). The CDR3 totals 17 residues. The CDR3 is CASSSRLAGEPTDTQYF. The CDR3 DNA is TGTGCCAGTAGTAGCCGACTAGCGGGAGAGCCCACAGATACGCAGTATTTT. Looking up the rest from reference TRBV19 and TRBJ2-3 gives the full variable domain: DGGITQSPKYLFRKEGQNVTLSCEQNLNHDAMYWYRQDPGQGLRLIYYSQIVNDFQKGDIAEGYSVSREKKESFPLTVTSAQKNPTAFYLCASSSRLAGEPTDTQYFGPGTRLTVL.

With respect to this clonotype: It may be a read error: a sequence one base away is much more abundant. CDR3 residues: CASSSFASLEETRYF. Written as DNA, the CDR3 is TGCGCCAGCAGCTCCTTTGCGTCGCTAGAAGAGACCCGGTACTTC. The chain links TRBV5-1 to TRBJ2-5; D gene unclear. Germline CDR1 is SGHRS and CDR2 is YFSETQ. This CDR3 region has 15 residues.

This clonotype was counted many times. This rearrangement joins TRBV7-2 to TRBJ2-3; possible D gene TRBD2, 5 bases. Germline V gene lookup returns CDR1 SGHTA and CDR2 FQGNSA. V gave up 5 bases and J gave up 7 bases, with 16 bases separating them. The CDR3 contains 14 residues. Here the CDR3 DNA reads TGTGCCAGCAGCCGGGCCCGGGATGGAAATACGCAGTATTTT. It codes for CASSRARDGNTQYF.

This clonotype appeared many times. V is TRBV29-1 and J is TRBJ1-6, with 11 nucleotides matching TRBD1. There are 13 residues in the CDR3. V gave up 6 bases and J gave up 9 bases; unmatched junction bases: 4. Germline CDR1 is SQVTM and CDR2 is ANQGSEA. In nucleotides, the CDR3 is TGCAGCGTCACCGGGACAGGGGGTTCACCCCTCCACTTT. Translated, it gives CSVTGTGGSPLHF. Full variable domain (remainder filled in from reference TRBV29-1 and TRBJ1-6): SAVISQKPSRDICQRGTSLTIQCQVDSQVTMMFWYRQQPGQSLTLIATANQGSEATYESGFVIDKFPISRPNLTFSTLTVSNMSPEDSSIYLCSVTGTGGSPLHFGNGTRLTVT.

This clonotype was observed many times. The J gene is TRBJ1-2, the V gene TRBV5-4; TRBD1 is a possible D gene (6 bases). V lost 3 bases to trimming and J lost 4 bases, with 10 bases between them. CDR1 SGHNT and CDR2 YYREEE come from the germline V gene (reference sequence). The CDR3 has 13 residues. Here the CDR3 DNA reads TGTGCCAGCAGCTCGGACAGCCTCTATGGCTACACCTTC. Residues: CASSSDSLYGYTF.

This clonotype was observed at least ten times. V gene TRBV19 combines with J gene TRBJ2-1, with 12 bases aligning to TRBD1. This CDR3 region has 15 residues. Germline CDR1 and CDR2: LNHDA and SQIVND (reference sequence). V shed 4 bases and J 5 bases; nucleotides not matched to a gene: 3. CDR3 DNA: TGTGCCAGTAGTAAGGGACAGGGGGCCCACAATGAGCAGTTCTTC. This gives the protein CASSKGQGAHNEQFF.

The CDR3 spells CASGGSGIEQFF. CDR3 bases: TGTGCCAGCGGGGGTAGCGGGATTGAGCAGTTCTTC. This chain uses TRBV6-6 with TRBJ2-1; the match to TRBD2 covers 8 bases. Germline-derived CDR1 and CDR2 are MNHNY and SVGAGI (reference sequence). With 8 bases clipped from V and 9 bases from J, the junction kept 6 bases outside the gene matches. CDR3 size: 12 residues.

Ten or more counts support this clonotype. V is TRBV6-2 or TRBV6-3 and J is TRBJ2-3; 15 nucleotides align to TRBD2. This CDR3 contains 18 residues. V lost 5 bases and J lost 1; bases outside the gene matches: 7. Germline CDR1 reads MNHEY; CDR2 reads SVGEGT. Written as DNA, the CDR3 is TGTGCCAGCAGTACCGGACTAGCGGGGGGGCCGGGCACAGATACGCAGTATTTT. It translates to CASSTGLAGGPGTDTQYF.

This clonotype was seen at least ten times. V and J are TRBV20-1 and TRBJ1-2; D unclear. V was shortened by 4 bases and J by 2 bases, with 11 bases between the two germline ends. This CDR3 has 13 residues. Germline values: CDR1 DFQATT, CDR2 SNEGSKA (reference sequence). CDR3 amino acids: CSATPEENYGYTF. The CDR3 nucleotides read TGCAGTGCTACCCCGGAGGAGAACTATGGCTACACCTTC.

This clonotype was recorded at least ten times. This chain's CDR3 is CASSLLSTGNTEAFF. The CDR3 DNA reads as TGCGCCAGCAGCTTGTTGAGTACAGGGAACACTGAAGCTTTCTTT. This chain uses TRBV5-1 with TRBJ1-1; a weak D match, TRBD1 (5 bases). Trimming took 1 base from V and 1 from J, leaving 11 bases between them. The CDR3 is 15 residues long. The germline V gene has CDR1 SGHRS and CDR2 YFSETQ.

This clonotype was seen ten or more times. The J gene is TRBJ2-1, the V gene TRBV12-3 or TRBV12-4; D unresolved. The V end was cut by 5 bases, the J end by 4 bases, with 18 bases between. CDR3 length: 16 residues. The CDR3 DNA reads TGTGCCAGCAGTCCAGCCGGTCCCTCGGGTTACAATGAGCAGTTCTTC. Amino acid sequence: CASSPAGPSGYNEQFF.

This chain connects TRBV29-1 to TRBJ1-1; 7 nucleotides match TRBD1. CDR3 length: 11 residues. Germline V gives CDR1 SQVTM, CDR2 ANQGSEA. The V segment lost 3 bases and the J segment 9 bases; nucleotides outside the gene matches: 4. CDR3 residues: CSVEGDSQAFF. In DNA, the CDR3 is TGCAGCGTTGAGGGGGACAGTCAAGCTTTCTTT.

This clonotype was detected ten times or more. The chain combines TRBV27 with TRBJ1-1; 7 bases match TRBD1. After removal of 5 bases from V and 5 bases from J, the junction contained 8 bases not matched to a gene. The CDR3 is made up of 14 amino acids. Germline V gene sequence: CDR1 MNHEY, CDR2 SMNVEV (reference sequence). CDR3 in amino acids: CASSRDREWTEAFF. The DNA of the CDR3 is TGTGCCAGCAGTCGCGACAGGGAGTGGACTGAAGCTTTCTTT.

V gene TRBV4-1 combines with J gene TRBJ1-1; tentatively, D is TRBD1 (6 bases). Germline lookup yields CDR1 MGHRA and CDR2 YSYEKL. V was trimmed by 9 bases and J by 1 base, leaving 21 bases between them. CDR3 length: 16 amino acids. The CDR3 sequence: CARFKCSGTRNTEAFF. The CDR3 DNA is TGCGCCAGGTTCAAATGCTCCGGGACACGGAACACTGAAGCTTTCTTT.

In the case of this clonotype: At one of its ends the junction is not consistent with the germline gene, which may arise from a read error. This CDR3 reads CAWSSLGASGDEQIF. Written as DNA, the CDR3 is TGTGCCTGGAGTTCTCTCGGGGCTAGCGGGGATGAGCAGATCTTC. The chain joins TRBV30 to TRBJ2-1; 9 nucleotides align to TRBD2. In germline, CDR1 is GTSNPN, CDR2 SVGIG (reference sequence). The CDR3 extends over 15 amino acids.

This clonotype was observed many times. CDR3 coding DNA: TGTGCCAGCAGCCAAGTCACCCAGGGCAGGGATGAGCAGTTCTTC. This sequence encodes CASSQVTQGRDEQFF. The chain uses TRBV14 and TRBJ2-1, with D possibly being TRBD1 (5 bases). The CDR3 sequence is 15 residues long. Per the germline V gene, CDR1 is SGHDN and CDR2 is FVKESK. The ends were cut back, 1 base at V and 8 bases at J, with 15 bases in the middle.

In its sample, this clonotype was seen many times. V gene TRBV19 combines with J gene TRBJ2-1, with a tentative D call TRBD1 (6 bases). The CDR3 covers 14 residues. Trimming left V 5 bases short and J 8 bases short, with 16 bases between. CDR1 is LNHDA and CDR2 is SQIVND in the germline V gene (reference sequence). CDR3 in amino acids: CASSLLNGGYEQFF. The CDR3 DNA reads TGTGCCAGTAGTTTGCTAAATGGGGGCTATGAGCAGTTCTTC.